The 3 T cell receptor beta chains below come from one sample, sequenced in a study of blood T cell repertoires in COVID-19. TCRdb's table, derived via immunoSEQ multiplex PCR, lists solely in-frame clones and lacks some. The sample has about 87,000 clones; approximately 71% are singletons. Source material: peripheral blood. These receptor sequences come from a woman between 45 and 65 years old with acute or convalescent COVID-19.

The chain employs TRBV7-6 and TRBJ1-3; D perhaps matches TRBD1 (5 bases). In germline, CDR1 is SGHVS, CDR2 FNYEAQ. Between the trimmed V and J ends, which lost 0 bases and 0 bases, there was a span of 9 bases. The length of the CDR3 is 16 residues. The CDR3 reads CASSLARAHSGNTIYF. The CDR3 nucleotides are TGTGCCAGCAGCTTAGCCAGGGCCCACTCTGGAAACACCATATATTTT.

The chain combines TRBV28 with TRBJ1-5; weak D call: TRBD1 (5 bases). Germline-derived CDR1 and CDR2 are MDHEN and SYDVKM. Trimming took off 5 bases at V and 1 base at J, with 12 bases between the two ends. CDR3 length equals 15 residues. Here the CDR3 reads CASSGGGWSNQPQHF. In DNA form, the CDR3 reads TGTGCCAGCAGTGGCGGGGGATGGAGCAATCAGCCCCAGCATTTT.

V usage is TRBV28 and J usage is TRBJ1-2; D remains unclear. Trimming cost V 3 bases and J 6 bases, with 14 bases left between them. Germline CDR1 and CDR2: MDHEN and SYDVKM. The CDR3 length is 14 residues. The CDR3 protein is CASSFAGYLDGYTF. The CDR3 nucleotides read TGTGCCAGCAGTTTCGCGGGATATTTGGATGGCTACACCTTC.